This T cell receptor beta chain was found in a study of blood T cell repertoires in COVID-19. The data were produced by immunoSEQ multiplex PCR, yet TCRdb's version contains in-frame clones alone and is incomplete. The sample contains about 220,000 clones, approximately 86% of which appear only once. The CDR3 runs to 13 residues. V dropped 2 bases and J dropped 4 bases, with 8 bases sitting between them. The clonotype originates from a woman older than 75 with acute or convalescent COVID-19. The chain has TRBV12-3 or TRBV12-4 and TRBJ1-2; D gene uncertain. Sequenced: peripheral blood. The CDR3 spells CASSLSGSYGYTF. In DNA, the CDR3 is TGTGCCAGCAGTTTATCCGGGTCCTATGGCTACACCTTC.